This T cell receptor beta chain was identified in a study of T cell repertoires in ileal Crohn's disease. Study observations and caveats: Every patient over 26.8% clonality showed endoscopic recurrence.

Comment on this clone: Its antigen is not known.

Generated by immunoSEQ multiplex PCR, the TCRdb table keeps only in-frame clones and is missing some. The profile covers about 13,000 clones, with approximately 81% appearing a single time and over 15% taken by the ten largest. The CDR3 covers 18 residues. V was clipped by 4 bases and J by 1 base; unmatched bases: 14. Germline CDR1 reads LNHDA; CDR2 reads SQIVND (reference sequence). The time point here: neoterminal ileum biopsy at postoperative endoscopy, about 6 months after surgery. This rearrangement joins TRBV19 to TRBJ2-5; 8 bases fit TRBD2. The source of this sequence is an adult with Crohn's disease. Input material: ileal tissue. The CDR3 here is CASSRRDGGGPFQETQYF. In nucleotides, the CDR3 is TGTGCCAGTAGTAGGCGGGATGGCGGGGGGCCTTTCCAAGAGACCCAGTACTTC.